This T cell receptor (beta chain) was found in a study of radiation and T cells in renal cell carcinoma (dated by TCRdb to about 2020). Concerning the study at large: In total, some 50 samples, comprising 25 or so tumors and around 27 peripheral blood samples, were subjected to TCR beta sequencing. The final blood draw took place at 4 weeks after radiation, the same time as nephrectomy. Across all 55 or so samples, 3.5 million to 4.5 million unique CDR3 nucleotide sequences encoding 2.5 million to 3 million unique CDR3 amino acid sequences were identified.

This specimen's time point label, interpreted: blood 4 weeks post-SBRT, at nephrectomy. What this sample's treatment or condition label stands for: 15 Gy SBRT to primary tumor, nephrectomy 4 weeks later. The samples were drawn from a clinical trial, where primary renal cell carcinomas were treated with 15 Gy of stereotactic body radiation therapy and then removed by nephrectomy 4 weeks afterward. Serial peripheral blood from radiation-treated patients was sampled at baseline, 2 weeks and 4 weeks after SBRT to track tumor-enriched clonotypes. Renal cell carcinoma with clear cell pathology was present in all patients. The QIAamp DNA Blood Mini Kit (Qiagen) was used to prepare genomic DNA for TCR sequencing. The analyses included only samples that passed all quality control checks. Trimming at the junction amounts to 0 bases on V and 0 bases on J, and the germline ends lie 7 bases apart. CDR1 and CDR2 (SGHDT, YYEEEE) derive from the germline V gene. The CDR3 covers 16 residues, taking in both the cysteine and the phenylalanine. Only the CDR3 part of the read is kept: 48 bases, read in frame from the first base.

Overall study results and their limits: An increase in top tumor clonotypes in blood was observed from baseline to 2 weeks post-radiation, followed by contraction by 4 weeks, which was taken to suggest transient expansion of tumor-resident clones. No pretreatment tumor biopsies were available, so the baseline intratumoral presence of clonotypes could not be determined. Because the trial had a single-armed design, the trial could not examine how radiation dose or scheduling affected the TCR repertoire. Dynamics of the blood repertoire were not tracked past 4 weeks after treatment.

Comment on this clone: This receptor's antigen is unknown. It has no much larger one-base neighbor in the sample; base qualities were not kept. Other DNA sequences in the sample encode the same CDR3.

TCR beta libraries were generated from genomic DNA with the immunoSEQ kit, following the manufacturer's recommendations. To prepare libraries, a first multiplex PCR with proprietary primers was run, followed by a second PCR that added unique barcodes, and a bead cleanup was done after each round. Each sample batch included a kit-provided positive control reaction and a negative control reaction. The final libraries were assessed on an Agilent 4200 TapeStation D1000 ScreenTape, pooled by volume, and quantified by qPCR. Sequencing was performed on an Illumina NextSeq500 using a MidOutput 150-cycle cartridge, with 156 Read1 cycles, 15 Index1 cycles, and the kit custom primers. The pooled library was loaded at approximately 0.95 pM with roughly 19% PhiX control spiked in. Concerning the study's data processing: Vendor-processed data were analyzed in R, and a clonotype was defined as all T cells sharing the same CDR3 nucleotide sequence. For clone abundance analyses, frequencies were normalized to the 10,000 most abundant clones per sample. Public T cell clones, which averaged fewer than five per sample, were removed prior to analysis. A difference in abundance of at least 32-fold between compartments was used to define tumor-enriched and baseline blood-enriched clonotypes. A beta-binomial differential abundance model was used to identify clonotypes that were expanded or contracted between blood time points. The Baroni-Urbani and Buser coefficient was used to measure tumor-blood repertoire similarity, and groups were compared with two-tailed Wilcoxon tests in R. In its TCRdb copy, this immuneACCESS table keeps in-frame sequences only and misses some clones. Where compared with another copy, unresolved V genes explain less than half of these, and the others have no known cause. V, J and clone size are those of that table, while D and trimming were read from the DNA. The sample profile shows about 170,000 clones; 88% of them were found once. Jointly, the top ten make up approximately 10% of the sample.

Material: blood, obtained from a patient whose treatment included radiotherapy and nephrectomy. The TCR sequence derives from a woman in her forties or fifties with renal cell carcinoma. This chain joins TRBV5-6 to TRBJ1-6; no D segment can be confidently identified. The CDR3 has the sequence CASSLAGSSYNSPLHF. The base sequence is TGTGCCAGCAGCTTGGCTGGCAGCTCCTATAATTCACCCCTCCACTTT.